The present T cell receptor (beta chain) was sequenced within a study of cytomegalovirus exposure and HLA in healthy donors. On the study more broadly: The 666 first-cohort repertoires shared a platform with the roughly 110 validation repertoires, as reported in a later analysis. Overall study findings and caveats: Three CMV-associated chains were confirmed in vitro to be specific for CMV antigens. Diagnosis of cytomegalovirus status made by the classifier reportedly showed high specificity and sensitivity. The tendency of first-cohort TCR clusters to co-occur in the 110 or so validation repertoires emerged from a later analysis.

On this clone itself: The antigen remains undetermined.

CDR3 length equals 15 residues. V was trimmed by 1 base and J by 1 base, leaving 8 bases between them. CDR1 MGHDK and CDR2 SYGVNS come from the germline V gene. This table comes from immunoSEQ multiplex PCR, and its TCRdb copy is limited to in-frame clones, with some not included. The table includes about 63,000 clones, around 89% detected once. The chain couples TRBV25-1 to TRBJ2-1; D possibly corresponds to TRBD1 (5 bases). This clonotype originated in a young woman in good health and CMV-seronegative. Material for sequencing was PBMCs. The CDR3 sequence is CASSEWGLSYNEQFF. CDR3 sequence (DNA): TGTGCCAGCAGTGAATGGGGCTTATCCTACAATGAGCAGTTCTTC.